The entry below gives a single TCR beta chain sequence along with its context. This sample also contains other DNA sequences that code for the same CDR3. Authors' analysis steps: Amplifying reference gene primers gave estimates of nucleated cell counts. TCRdb keeps only in-frame clones here, not all; method: immunoSEQ multiplex PCR. That table gives V, J and clone size, and the DNA gave D and trimming. The repertoire holds some 160,000 clones, with 65% to 85% as singletons. This sample was included in a study of blood T cell repertoires in COVID-19. Study at large: Both acute and convalescent COVID-19 samples were obtained from the United States, Italy and Spain. Sample material is recorded as cDNA or gDNA derived from T cells, B-cell-depleted T cells, or PBMCs.

Trimming pared 6 bases from V and 4 bases from J, leaving 9 bases between. Germline CDR1 is MNHEY and CDR2 is SMNVEV (reference sequence). The CDR3 spans 12 residues. The sequence was obtained from a man aged 50-60 years with active or convalescent COVID-19. The sequencing input was peripheral blood. The chain links TRBV27 to TRBJ1-1; D may be TRBD1 (6 bases). The CDR3 here is CASSTGSTEAFF. The CDR3 DNA follows: TGTGCCAGCAGCACAGGGTCCACTGAAGCTTTCTTT.